What follows describes a single TCR beta chain. Clones were sequenced by immunoSEQ multiplex PCR, and TCRdb holds only the in-frame ones, with some missing. Here the sample spans 600,000 or so clones, about 95% being singletons. The naive CD8 subset, CD45RO-negative cells positively selected for CCR7, excluded terminally differentiated effector memory CD45RA+ cells. Only Caucasian adults living in Nashville, Tennessee served as donors. The data derive from a study of shared clonotypes between healthy human individuals. Germline V gives CDR1 SGHAT, CDR2 FQNNGV. There are 17 residues in the CDR3. J lost 1 base, V lost 3 bases, and 11 bases had no gene match.

Material for sequencing was naive CD8+ T cells sorted from blood. The receptor's source is a woman in her 30s in good health. The chain links TRBV11-2 to TRBJ1-2, with 7 bases identical to TRBD1. In DNA form, the CDR3 reads TGTGCCAGCAGCTTCGCTTCCGGACAGGAGGGTAACTATGGCTACACCTTC. Amino acids: CASSFASGQEGNYGYTF.